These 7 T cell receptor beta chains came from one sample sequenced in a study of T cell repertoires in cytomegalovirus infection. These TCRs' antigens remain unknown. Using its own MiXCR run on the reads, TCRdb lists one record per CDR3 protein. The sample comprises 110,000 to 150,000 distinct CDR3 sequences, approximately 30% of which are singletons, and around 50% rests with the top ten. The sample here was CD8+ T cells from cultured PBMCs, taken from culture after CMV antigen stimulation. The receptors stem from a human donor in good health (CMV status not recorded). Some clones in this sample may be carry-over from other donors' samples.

CDR3 coding DNA: TGTGCCGTGGTAAAGGGGGAAAACAATGAGCAGTTCTTC. Its protein product is CAVVKGENNEQFF. The chain has TRBV12-3 or TRBV12-4 and TRBJ2-1; weak D call: TRBD1 (6 bases). This CDR3 has 13 amino acids. V dropped 11 bases and J dropped 5 bases, with 16 bases sitting between them.

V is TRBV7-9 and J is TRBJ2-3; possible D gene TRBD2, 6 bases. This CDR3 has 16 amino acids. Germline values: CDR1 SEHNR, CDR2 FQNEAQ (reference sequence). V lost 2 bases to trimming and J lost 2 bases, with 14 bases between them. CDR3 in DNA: TGTGCCAGCAGCTTAAAAGGAGGGTATCCCACAGATACGCAGTATTTT. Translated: CASSLKGGYPTDTQYF.

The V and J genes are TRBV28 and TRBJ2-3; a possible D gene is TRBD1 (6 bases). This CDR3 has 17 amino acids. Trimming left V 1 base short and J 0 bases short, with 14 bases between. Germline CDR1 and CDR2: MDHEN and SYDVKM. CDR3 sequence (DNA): TGTGCCAGCAGTTTATCCTTCCTCCAGGGGAGCACAGATACGCAGTATTTT. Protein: CASSLSFLQGSTDTQYF.

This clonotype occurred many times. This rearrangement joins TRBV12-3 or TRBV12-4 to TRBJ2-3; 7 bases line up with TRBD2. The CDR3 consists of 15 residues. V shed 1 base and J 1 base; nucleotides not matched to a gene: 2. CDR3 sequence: CASSLDAGGTDTQYF. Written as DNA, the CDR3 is TGTGCCAGCAGTTTAGACGCGGGGGGCACAGATACGCAGTATTTT.

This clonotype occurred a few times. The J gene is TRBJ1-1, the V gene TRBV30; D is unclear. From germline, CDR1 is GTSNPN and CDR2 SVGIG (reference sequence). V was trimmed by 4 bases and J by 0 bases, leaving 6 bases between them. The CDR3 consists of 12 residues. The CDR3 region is CAWTAMNTEAFF. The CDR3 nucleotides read TGTGCCTGGACGGCAATGAACACTGAAGCTTTCTTT.

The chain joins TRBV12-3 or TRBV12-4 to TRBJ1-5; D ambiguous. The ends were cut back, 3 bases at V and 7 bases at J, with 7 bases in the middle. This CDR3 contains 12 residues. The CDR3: CASSFLGQPQHF. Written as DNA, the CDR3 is TGTGCCAGCAGTTTCCTAGGACAGCCCCAGCATTTT.

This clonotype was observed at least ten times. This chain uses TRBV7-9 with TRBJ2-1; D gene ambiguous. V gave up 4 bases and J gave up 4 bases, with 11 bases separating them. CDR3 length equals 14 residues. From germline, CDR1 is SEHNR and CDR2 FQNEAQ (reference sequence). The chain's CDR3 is CASSSRLVYNEQFF. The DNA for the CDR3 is TGTGCCAGCAGCTCTCGCCTAGTTTACAATGAGCAGTTCTTC.